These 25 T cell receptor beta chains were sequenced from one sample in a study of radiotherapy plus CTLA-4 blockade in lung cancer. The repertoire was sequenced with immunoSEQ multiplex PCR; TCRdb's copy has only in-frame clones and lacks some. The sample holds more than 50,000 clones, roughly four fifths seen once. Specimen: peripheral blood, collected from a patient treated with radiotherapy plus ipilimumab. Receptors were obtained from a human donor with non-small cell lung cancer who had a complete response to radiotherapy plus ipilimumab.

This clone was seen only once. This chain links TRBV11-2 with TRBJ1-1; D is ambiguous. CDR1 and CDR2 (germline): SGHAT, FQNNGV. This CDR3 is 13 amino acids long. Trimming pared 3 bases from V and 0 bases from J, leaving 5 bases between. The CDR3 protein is CASSFRLNTEAFF. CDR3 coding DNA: TGTGCCAGCAGCTTCAGATTGAACACTGAAGCTTTCTTT.

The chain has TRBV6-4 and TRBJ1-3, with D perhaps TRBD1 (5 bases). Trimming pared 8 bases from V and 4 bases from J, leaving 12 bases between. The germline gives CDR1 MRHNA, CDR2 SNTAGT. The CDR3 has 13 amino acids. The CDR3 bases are TGTGCCAGCGCCACCCAGGGAGGAAACACCATATATTTT. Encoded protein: CASATQGGNTIYF.

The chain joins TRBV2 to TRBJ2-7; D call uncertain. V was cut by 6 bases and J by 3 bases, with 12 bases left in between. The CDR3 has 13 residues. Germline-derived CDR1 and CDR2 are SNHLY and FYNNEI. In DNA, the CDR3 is TGTGCCAGCAGGCGCGCCCTGCTCTACGAGCAGTACTTC. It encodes CASRRALLYEQYF.

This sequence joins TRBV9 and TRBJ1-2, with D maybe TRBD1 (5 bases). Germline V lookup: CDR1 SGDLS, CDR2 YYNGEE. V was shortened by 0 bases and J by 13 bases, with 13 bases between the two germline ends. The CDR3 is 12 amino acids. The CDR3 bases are TGTGCCAGCAGCGTAGCCACAGGACCCCCCACCTTC. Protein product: CASSVATGPPTF.

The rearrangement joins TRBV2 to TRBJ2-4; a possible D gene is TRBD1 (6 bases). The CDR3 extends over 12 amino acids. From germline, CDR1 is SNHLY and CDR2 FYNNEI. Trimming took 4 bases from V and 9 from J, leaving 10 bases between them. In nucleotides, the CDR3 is TGTGCCAGCAGTGGGATAGGGGGCATTCAGTACTTC. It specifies CASSGIGGIQYF.

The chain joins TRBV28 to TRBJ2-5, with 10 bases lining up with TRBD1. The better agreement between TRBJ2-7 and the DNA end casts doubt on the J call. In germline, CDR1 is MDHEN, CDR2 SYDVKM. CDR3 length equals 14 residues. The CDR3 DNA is TGTGCCAGCAGCCCCTGGGACAGGGGCCACGAGCAGTACTTC. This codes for CASSPWDRGHEQYF.

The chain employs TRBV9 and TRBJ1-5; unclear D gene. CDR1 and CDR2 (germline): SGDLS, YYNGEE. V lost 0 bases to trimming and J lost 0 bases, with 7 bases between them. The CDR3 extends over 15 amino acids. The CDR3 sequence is CASSVEGSSNQPQHF. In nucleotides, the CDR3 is TGTGCCAGCAGCGTAGAAGGGAGTAGCAATCAGCCCCAGCATTTT.

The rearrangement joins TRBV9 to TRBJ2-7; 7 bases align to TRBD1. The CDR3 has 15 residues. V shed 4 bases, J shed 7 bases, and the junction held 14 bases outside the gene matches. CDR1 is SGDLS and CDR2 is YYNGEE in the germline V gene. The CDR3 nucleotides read TGTGCCAGCAGCTCCAGGGGAAGGGGGCAGGAGGAGCAGTACTTC. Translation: CASSSRGRGQEEQYF. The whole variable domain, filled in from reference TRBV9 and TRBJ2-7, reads DSGVTQTPKHLITATGQRVTLRCSPRSGDLSVYWYQQSLDQGLQFLIQYYNGEERAKGNILERFSAQQFPDLHSELNLSSLELGDSALYFCASSSRGRGQEEQYFGPGTRLTVT.

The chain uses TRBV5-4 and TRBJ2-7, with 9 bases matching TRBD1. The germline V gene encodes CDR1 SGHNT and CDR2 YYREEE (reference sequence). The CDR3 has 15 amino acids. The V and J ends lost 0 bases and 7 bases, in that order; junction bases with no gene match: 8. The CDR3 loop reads CASSLGGTGPGEQYF. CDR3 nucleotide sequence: TGTGCCAGCAGCTTGGGCGGGACAGGGCCGGGGGAGCAGTACTTC.

This chain's CDR3 is CASSSDSNTEAFF. The DNA of the CDR3 is TGTGCCAGCAGCTCAGACTCGAACACTGAAGCTTTCTTT. The chain employs TRBV7-6 and TRBJ1-1; no clear D. Per the germline V gene, CDR1 is SGHVS and CDR2 is FNYEAQ. V was clipped by 4 bases and J by 1 base, with 7 bases between them. This CDR3 is 13 amino acids long.

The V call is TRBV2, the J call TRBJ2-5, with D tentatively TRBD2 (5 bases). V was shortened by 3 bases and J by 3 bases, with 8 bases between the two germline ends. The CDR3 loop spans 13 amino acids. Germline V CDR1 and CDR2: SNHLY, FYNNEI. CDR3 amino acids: CASSESGKETQYF. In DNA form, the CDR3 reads TGTGCCAGCAGTGAGTCGGGGAAAGAGACCCAGTACTTC.

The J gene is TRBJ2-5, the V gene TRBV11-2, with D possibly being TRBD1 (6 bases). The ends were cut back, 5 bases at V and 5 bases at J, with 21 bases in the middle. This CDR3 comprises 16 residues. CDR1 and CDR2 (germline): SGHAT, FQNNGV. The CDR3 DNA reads TGTGCCAGCAGCGCCCCCTTGAAGAGGCAGGGGGAGACCCAGTACTTC. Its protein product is CASSAPLKRQGETQYF.

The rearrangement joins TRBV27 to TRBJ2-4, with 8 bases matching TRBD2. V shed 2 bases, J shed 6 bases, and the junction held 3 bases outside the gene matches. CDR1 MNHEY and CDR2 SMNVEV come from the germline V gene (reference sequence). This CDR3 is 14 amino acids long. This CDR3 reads CASSLALAVNIQYF. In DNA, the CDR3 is TGTGCCAGCAGTTTAGCACTAGCGGTAAACATTCAGTACTTC.

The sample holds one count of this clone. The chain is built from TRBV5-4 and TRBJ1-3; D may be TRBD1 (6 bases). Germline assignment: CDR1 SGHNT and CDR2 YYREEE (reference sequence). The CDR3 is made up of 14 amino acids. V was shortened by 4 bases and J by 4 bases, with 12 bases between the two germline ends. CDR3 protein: CASSHGQPGNTIYF. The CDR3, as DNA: TGTGCCAGCAGCCACGGACAGCCCGGAAACACCATATATTTT.

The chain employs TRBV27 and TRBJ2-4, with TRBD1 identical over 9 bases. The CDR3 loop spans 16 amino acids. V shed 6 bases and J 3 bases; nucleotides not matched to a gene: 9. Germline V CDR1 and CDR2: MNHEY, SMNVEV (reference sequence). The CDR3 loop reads CASSPGTGTDKNIQYF. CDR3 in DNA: TGTGCCAGCAGCCCCGGGACAGGGACCGACAAAAACATTCAGTACTTC.

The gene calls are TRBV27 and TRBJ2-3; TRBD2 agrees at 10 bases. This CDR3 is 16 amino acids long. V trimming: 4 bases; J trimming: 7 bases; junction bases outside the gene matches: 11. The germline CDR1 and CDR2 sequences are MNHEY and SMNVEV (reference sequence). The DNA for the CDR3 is TGTGCCAGCAGTTCCCCAACTAGCGGGGATTCGTATACGCAGTATTTT. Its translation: CASSSPTSGDSYTQYF.

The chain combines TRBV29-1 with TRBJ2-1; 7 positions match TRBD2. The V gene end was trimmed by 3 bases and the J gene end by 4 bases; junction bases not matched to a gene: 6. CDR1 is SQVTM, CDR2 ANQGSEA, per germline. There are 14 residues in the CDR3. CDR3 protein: CSVEGGGPYNEQFF. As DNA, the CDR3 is TGCAGCGTTGAGGGCGGGGGACCTTACAATGAGCAGTTCTTC.

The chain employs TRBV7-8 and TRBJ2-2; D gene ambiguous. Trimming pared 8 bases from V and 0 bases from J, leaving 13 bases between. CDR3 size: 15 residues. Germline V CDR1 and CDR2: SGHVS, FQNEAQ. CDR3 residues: CASCKSRANTGELFF. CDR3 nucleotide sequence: TGTGCCAGCTGCAAATCTCGGGCGAACACCGGGGAGCTGTTTTTT.

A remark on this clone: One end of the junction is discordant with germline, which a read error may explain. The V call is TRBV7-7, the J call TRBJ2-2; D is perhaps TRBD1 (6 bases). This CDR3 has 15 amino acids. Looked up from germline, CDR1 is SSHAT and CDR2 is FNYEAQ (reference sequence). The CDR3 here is CASSLDTGPLRELFF. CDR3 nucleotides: TGTGCTAGCAGCTTAGACACAGGGCCACTTCGGGAGCTGTTTTTT.

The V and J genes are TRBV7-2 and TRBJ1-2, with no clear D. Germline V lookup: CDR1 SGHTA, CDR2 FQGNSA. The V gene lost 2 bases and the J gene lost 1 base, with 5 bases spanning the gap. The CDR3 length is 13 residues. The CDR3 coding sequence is TGTGCCAGCAGCTTAAATATTAACTATGGCTACACCTTC. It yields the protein CASSLNINYGYTF. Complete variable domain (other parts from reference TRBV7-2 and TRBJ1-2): GAGVSQSPSNKVTEKGKDVELRCDPISGHTALYWYRQSLGQGLEFLIYFQGNSAPDKSGLPSDRFSAERTGGSVSTLTIQRTQQEDSAVYLCASSLNINYGYTFGSGTRLTVV.

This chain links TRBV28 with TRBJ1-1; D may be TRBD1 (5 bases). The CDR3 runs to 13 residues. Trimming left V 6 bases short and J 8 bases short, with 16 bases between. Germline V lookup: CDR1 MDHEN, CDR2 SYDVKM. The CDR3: CASSLDDRYEAFF. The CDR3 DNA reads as TGTGCCAGCAGCCTTGATGACAGATACGAAGCTTTCTTT. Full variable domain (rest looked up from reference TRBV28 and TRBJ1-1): DVKVTQSSRYLVKRTGEKVFLECVQDMDHENMFWYRQDPGLGLRLIYFSYDVKMKEKGDIPEGYSVSREKKERFSLILESASTNQTSMYLCASSLDDRYEAFFGQGTRLTVV.

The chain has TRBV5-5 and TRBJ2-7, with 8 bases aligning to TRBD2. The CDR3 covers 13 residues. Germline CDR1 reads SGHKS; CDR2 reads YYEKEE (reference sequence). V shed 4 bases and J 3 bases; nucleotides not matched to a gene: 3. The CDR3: CASSPGGIYEQYF. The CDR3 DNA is TGTGCCAGCAGCCCGGGGGGGATCTACGAGCAGTACTTC.

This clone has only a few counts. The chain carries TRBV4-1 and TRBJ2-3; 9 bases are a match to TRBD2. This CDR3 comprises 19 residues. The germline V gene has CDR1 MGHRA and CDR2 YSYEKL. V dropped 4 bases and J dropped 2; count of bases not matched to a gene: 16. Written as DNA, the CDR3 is TGCGCCAGCAGCCGAGTCCGGCCTAGCGGGACGGACACCACAGATACGCAGTATTTT. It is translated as CASSRVRPSGTDTTDTQYF.

The CDR3, as DNA: TGTGCCAGCAACCCACCGATAGGCAGAGACACCTATGGCTACACCTTC. This gives the protein CASNPPIGRDTYGYTF. The gene calls are TRBV7-2 and TRBJ1-2; D gene unclear. The CDR3 sequence is 16 residues long. Germline V lookup: CDR1 SGHTA, CDR2 FQGNSA. Trimming pared 7 bases from V and 4 bases from J, leaving 22 bases between.

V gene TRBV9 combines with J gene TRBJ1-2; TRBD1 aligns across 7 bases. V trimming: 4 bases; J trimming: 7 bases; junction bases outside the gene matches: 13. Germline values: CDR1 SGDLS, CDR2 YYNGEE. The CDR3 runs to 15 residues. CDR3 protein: CASSSPTGTRTGYTF. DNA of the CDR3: TGTGCCAGCAGCTCTCCGACAGGGACCCGGACTGGCTACACCTTC. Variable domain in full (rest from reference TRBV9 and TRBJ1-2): DSGVTQTPKHLITATGQRVTLRCSPRSGDLSVYWYQQSLDQGLQFLIQYYNGEERAKGNILERFSAQQFPDLHSELNLSSLELGDSALYFCASSSPTGTRTGYTFGSGTRLTVV.